Reported below is one T cell receptor (beta chain). The CDR3 has 14 residues. Per the germline V gene, CDR1 is LGHNA and CDR2 is YNFKEQ. The germline V and J ends were trimmed by 1 base and 7 bases, with 14 bases remaining between them. This specimen comes from a study of blood T cell repertoires in COVID-19. Turning to the study itself: Samples representing acute and convalescent COVID-19 were sourced from the United States, Italy and Spain. T cells, B-cell-depleted T cells, or PBMCs supplied cDNA or gDNA.

Libraries were prepared by immunoSEQ multiplex PCR; TCRdb keeps only in-frame clonotypes and omits some of them. The sample holds about 200,000 clones; about nine tenths are singletons and the top ten take around 7%. The TCR originated in a man aged 35-49 years with acute or convalescent COVID-19. The sequencing sample was made of peripheral blood. The genes are TRBV4-2 and TRBJ2-7, with D tentatively TRBD2 (6 bases). The CDR3 loop reads CASSQGPGTPEQYF. The DNA for the CDR3 is TGTGCCAGCAGCCAAGGTCCCGGGACTCCTGAGCAGTACTTC.